This T cell receptor beta chain was obtained from a study of blood T cell repertoires in COVID-19. The data were produced by immunoSEQ multiplex PCR, yet TCRdb's version contains in-frame clones alone and is incomplete. This sample has roughly 330,000 clones; around 83% occur once, and the top ten carry approximately 1.1%. Germline CDR1 SGHTA, CDR2 FQGNSA. This CDR3 comprises 16 residues. V was cut by 5 bases and J by 2 bases, with 13 bases left in between. What was sequenced was peripheral blood. This chain links TRBV7-2 with TRBJ2-6; possible D gene TRBD1, 5 bases. This TCR derives from a woman aged 45 to 65 with acute or convalescent COVID-19. In nucleotides, the CDR3 is TGTGCCAGCAGCCCCCAGGGTTCCCCTGGGGCCAACGTCCTGACTTTC. Its translation: CASSPQGSPGANVLTF.